This T cell receptor beta chain derives from a study of OX40 agonist ivuxolimab in advanced cancers. Study conclusions and caveats: CD8+ T cells averaged more expanded clones than CD4+. Certain nonresponders additionally had low normalized T-cell clonal expansion. Undetermined was the antigen specificity of the expanded peripheral T cells.

V was clipped by 1 base and J by 4 bases; unmatched bases: 8. The CDR3 spans 16 residues. From germline, CDR1 is KGHSH and CDR2 LQKENI. Sequencing used immunoSEQ multiplex PCR; TCRdb keeps in-frame clones, though not all of them. In the table there are about 73,000 clones, 80% to 95% of which are singletons. A note on this clone: What it binds is not known.

The starting material was CD4+ or CD8+ T cells sorted from blood, obtained in a trial of the OX40 agonist ivuxolimab. The chain is built from TRBV18 and TRBJ2-5; 8 bases map to TRBD1. The receptor was derived from an adult with an advanced solid tumor such as melanoma, head and neck, liver or kidney cancer. The CDR3 protein is CASSPREGQGTETQYF. The DNA for the CDR3 is TGTGCCAGCTCACCACGGGAAGGACAGGGAACAGAGACCCAGTACTTC.